One and the same sample provided the 25 T cell receptor beta chains below, sequenced in a study of early T cells in non-severe SARS-CoV-2 infection. Using its own MiXCR run on the 5' RACE reads, TCRdb lists one record per CDR3 protein. The sample yields some 61,000 distinct CDR3 sequences, about 10% seen once. Material for sequencing was whole blood. These receptor sequences come from an adult who was a healthcare worker with PCR-confirmed SARS-CoV-2 infection or an uninfected control (not recorded which).

This clonotype was seen only a few times. V and J are TRBV7-2 and TRBJ1-1; D ambiguous. The germline CDR1 and CDR2 sequences are SGHTA and FQGNSA. The ends were cut back, 3 bases at V and 1 base at J, with 6 bases in the middle. The CDR3 is 13 amino acids. This chain's CDR3 is CASSFLTNTEAFF. The CDR3 nucleotides read TGTGCCAGCAGCTTCTTAACGAACACTGAAGCTTTCTTT.

This chain links TRBV13 with TRBJ1-2; 9 bases agree with TRBD1. Germline V gives CDR1 PRHDT, CDR2 FYEKMQ (reference sequence). The CDR3 extends over 14 amino acids. V lost 5 bases and J lost 8; bases outside the gene matches: 9. CDR3 in amino acids: CASSPGQGRSGYTF. The CDR3, as DNA: TGTGCCAGCAGCCCAGGACAGGGGCGCTCCGGCTACACCTTC.

This clonotype occurred many times. J is TRBJ2-1 and V is TRBV10-2; 8 bases map to TRBD2. V was clipped by 5 bases and J by 4 bases; unmatched bases: 7. Germline CDR1 is WSHSY and CDR2 is SAAADI. The CDR3 is 15 residues long. The CDR3 sequence: CASSPTSAEYNEQFF. CDR3 in DNA: TGCGCCAGCAGTCCGACTAGCGCTGAGTACAATGAGCAGTTCTTC.

This clonotype was seen ten or more times. The CDR3 protein is CAWSTGIYNSPLHF. The CDR3 nucleotides read TGTGCCTGGAGTACAGGAATCTATAATTCACCCCTCCACTTT. The rearrangement joins TRBV30 to TRBJ1-6; D possibly corresponds to TRBD1 (5 bases). The CDR3 is 14 residues long. Germline values: CDR1 GTSNPN, CDR2 SVGIG (reference sequence). The ends were cut back, 2 bases at V and 3 bases at J, with 8 bases in the middle.

This clonotype appeared many times. The gene calls are TRBV4-2 and TRBJ1-4; no reliable D call. CDR1 LGHNA and CDR2 YNFKEQ come from the germline V gene. This CDR3 spans 12 amino acids. Trimming removed 2 bases from V and 12 bases from J, with 10 bases in between. CDR3 loop: CASSQSGVELFF. DNA of the CDR3: TGTGCCAGCAGCCAAAGCGGTGTGGAACTGTTTTTT.

This clonotype was detected only a few times. This chain joins TRBV2 and TRBJ2-6; D is undetermined. V lost 6 bases and J lost 0, with 6 bases in between. The CDR3 is made up of 14 amino acids. Germline assignment: CDR1 SNHLY and CDR2 FYNNEI. CDR3 amino acids: CASRFPSGANVLTF. The DNA of the CDR3 is TGTGCCAGCAGGTTTCCCTCTGGGGCCAACGTCCTGACTTTC.

This clonotype has more than one count but fewer than ten. V usage is TRBV7-9 and J usage is TRBJ2-7; D remains unclear. CDR1 and CDR2 from the germline V gene are SEHNR and FQNEAQ (reference sequence). V lost 0 bases and J 3 bases, leaving 6 bases between the germline ends. The CDR3 loop spans 13 amino acids. CDR3 residues: CASSLAGHYEQYF. DNA of the CDR3: TGTGCCAGCAGCTTAGCCGGGCACTACGAGCAGTACTTC.

This clonotype was detected ten times or more. V usage is TRBV6-6 and J usage is TRBJ1-2; no clear D. The CDR3 has 13 residues. V gave up 1 base and J gave up 3 bases, with 6 bases separating them. Germline CDR1 is MNHNY and CDR2 is SVGAGI (reference sequence). Here the CDR3 reads CASSYLKDYGYTF. The CDR3 DNA reads as TGTGCCAGCAGTTACTTGAAGGACTATGGCTACACCTTC.

This clonotype has a count of ten or more. This chain joins TRBV29-1 and TRBJ2-7, with D perhaps assigned TRBD1 or TRBD2 (7 bases each). Between the trimmed V and J ends, which lost 0 bases and 2 bases, there was a span of 20 bases. Germline V gene data show CDR1 as SQVTM and CDR2 as ANQGSEA. The CDR3 is made up of 17 amino acids. CDR3 sequence: CSVEDQGGQGDPYEQYF. CDR3 nucleotide sequence: TGCAGCGTTGAAGATCAGGGGGGGCAGGGGGACCCCTACGAGCAGTACTTC.

This clonotype was counted a few times. V and J are TRBV4-2 and TRBJ2-2; the D gene is possibly TRBD2 (6 bases). Germline loops: CDR1 LGHNA, CDR2 YNFKEQ. Trimming stripped 4 bases from V and 1 base from J, with 13 bases between. This CDR3 comprises 16 residues. The CDR3 region has the DNA TGTGCCAGCAGCCCACTGAGCGGGTTGAACACCGGGGAGCTGTTTTTT. Protein sequence: CASSPLSGLNTGELFF.

This clonotype was observed many times. CDR3: CASSPDIAYEQYF. The CDR3, as DNA: TGTGCCAGCTCACCAGACATTGCATACGAGCAGTACTTC. The gene calls are TRBV18 and TRBJ2-7; D gene ambiguous. Germline CDR1 is KGHSH and CDR2 is LQKENI. The germline V and J ends were trimmed by 2 bases and 4 bases, with 9 bases remaining between them. The CDR3 covers 13 residues. Drawing the rest from reference TRBV18 and TRBJ2-7, the complete variable domain is NAGVMQNPRHLVRRRGQEARLRCSPMKGHSHVYWYRQLPEEGLKFMVYLQKENIIDESGMPKERFSAEFPKEGPSILRIQQVVRGDSAAYFCASSPDIAYEQYFGPGTRLTVT.

The sample holds a few counts of this clonotype. V and J are TRBV24-1 and TRBJ2-2, with TRBD1 matching 7 bases. V was pared by 6 bases and J by 3 bases, with 6 bases of the junction left unmatched. The germline V gene encodes CDR1 KGHDR and CDR2 SFDVKD. The CDR3 sequence is 15 residues long. The CDR3, as DNA: TGTGCCACCAGTCCCGGACAGGAATACACCGGGGAGCTGTTTTTT. Translated, it gives CATSPGQEYTGELFF.

This clonotype has at least ten counts. This chain connects TRBV21-1 to TRBJ2-7; the D segment call TRBD2 is taken from the table without a DNA check. TRBV21-1 is annotated as a pseudogene. This CDR3 has 12 amino acids. In DNA form, the CDR3 reads TGTGCCAGCAGACAACTAGCGGGAGAGCAGTACTTC. Translation: CASRQLAGEQYF.

This clonotype has a count of ten or more. V usage is TRBV6-4 and J usage is TRBJ2-1; TRBD2 matches at 10 bases. The CDR3 length is 15 residues. Germline V gene lookup returns CDR1 MRHNA and CDR2 SNTAGT. V lost 5 bases to trimming and J lost 9 bases; unmatched junction nucleotides: 10. In nucleotides, the CDR3 is TGTGCCAGCAGTCTGCTAGCGGGAGCTCGCCCTGAGCAGTTCTTC. Translated, it gives CASSLLAGARPEQFF.

The rearrangement joins TRBV5-1 to TRBJ1-4, with 9 bases that match TRBD1. V gave up 0 bases and J gave up 7 bases; unmatched junction bases: 4. Germline V gene data show CDR1 as SGHRS and CDR2 as YFSETQ. The CDR3 runs 15 residues. The CDR3 DNA sequence: TGCGCCAGCAGCTTGGAGGGACAGGGCTTTGAAAAACTGTTTTTT. Protein sequence: CASSLEGQGFEKLFF.

This chain uses TRBV12-3 or TRBV12-4 with TRBJ2-1, with D perhaps matching TRBD2 (5 bases). The CDR3 has 14 amino acids. Trimming pared 3 bases from V and 5 bases from J, leaving 11 bases between. The CDR3: CASSFGLADNEQFF. CDR3 coding DNA: TGTGCCAGCAGTTTCGGCCTAGCAGACAATGAGCAGTTCTTC.

This clonotype was observed a few times. The chain carries TRBV7-2 and TRBJ2-3; no clear D. Germline V CDR1 and CDR2: SGHTA, FQGNSA. The V end was cut by 1 base, the J end by 4 bases, with 9 bases between. There are 14 residues in the CDR3. In DNA form, the CDR3 reads TGTGCCAGCAGCTTAGGCGGCTCTCCAGATACGCAGTATTTT. It is translated as CASSLGGSPDTQYF.

This clonotype was recorded many times. The J gene is TRBJ1-1, the V gene TRBV24-1; perhaps TRBD1 as D (5 bases). The germline V gene encodes CDR1 KGHDR and CDR2 SFDVKD. Trimming shortened V by 9 bases and J by 0 bases, and 10 bases separated the two germline ends. This CDR3 comprises 13 residues. CDR3 in amino acids: CATVGDMNTEAFF. In nucleotides, the CDR3 is TGTGCCACCGTGGGGGATATGAACACTGAAGCTTTCTTT.

In its sample, this clonotype was seen many times. CDR3 nucleotide sequence: TGTGCCAGCAGTTTATGGGGAGCGAACGAGCAGTACTTC. As protein: CASSLWGANEQYF. This chain connects TRBV12-3 or TRBV12-4 to TRBJ2-7, with a weak D call TRBD2 (5 bases). V was trimmed by 2 bases and J by 5 bases, leaving 10 bases between them. CDR3 length equals 13 residues.

At least ten counts were recorded for this clonotype. Because it lacks the conserved phenylalanine or tryptophan at the end, this CDR3 is likely a read error. Because the CDR3's place on the DNA is in doubt, the DNA is left out and the CDR3 is given as listed by TCRdb. CDR3 region: CASSLGWDGS. The chain is built from TRBV11-2 and TRBJ2-5; TRBD1, the table's D call, was not compared with the DNA. Germline CDR1 reads SGHAT; CDR2 reads FQNNGV. The CDR3 is 10 amino acids in total, end residues counted.

This clonotype was observed a few times. J is TRBJ1-1 and V is TRBV12-3 or TRBV12-4; 7 nucleotides agree with TRBD1. This CDR3 has 15 residues. The junction had 9 bases not matched to a gene; V was cut back by 5 bases and J by 3 bases. The CDR3: CASSPLGQAYTEAFF. The CDR3 DNA reads as TGTGCCAGCAGTCCCCTAGGACAGGCTTACACTGAAGCTTTCTTT.

This clonotype was detected many times. The chain joins TRBV5-6 to TRBJ2-3; tentatively, D is TRBD1 (5 bases). V shed 0 bases and J shed 1 base, with 12 bases lying between them. The CDR3 has 16 amino acids. Per the germline V gene, CDR1 is SGHDT and CDR2 is YYEEEE. CDR3 coding DNA: TGTGCCAGCAGCTTGGTCGGCCAGGGCGGCACAGATACGCAGTATTTT. Protein product: CASSLVGQGGTDTQYF.

The rearrangement joins TRBV7-9 to TRBJ2-1; the match to TRBD2 covers 7 bases. Unmatched junction bases numbered 23, after V lost 5 bases and J lost 4 bases. CDR3 length: 20 residues. Looked up from germline, CDR1 is SEHNR and CDR2 is FQNEAQ (reference sequence). This CDR3 reads CASSPPWGRATELDYNEQFF. CDR3 DNA: TGTGCCAGCAGCCCCCCCTGGGGGAGGGCCACCGAATTAGATTACAATGAGCAGTTCTTC.

The J gene is TRBJ2-6, the V gene TRBV7-9; D not resolved. The V and J ends lost 4 bases and 0 bases respectively, with 7 bases between them. This CDR3 comprises 15 residues. Germline V lookup: CDR1 SEHNR, CDR2 FQNEAQ (reference sequence). The CDR3 bases are TGTGCCAGCAGCTCCGTTGTCTCTGGGGCCAACGTCCTGACTTTC. Translated, it gives CASSSVVSGANVLTF.

Comments on this clonotype: Possible read error: a much larger clone is one base away. The CDR3 DNA follows: TGTGCCAGCAGTTCGGTAGAAACCGGGGGGCTGTTTTTT. Translated: CASSSVETGGLFF. The V gene is TRBV6-2 or TRBV6-3, the J gene TRBJ2-2, with D possibly being TRBD2 (6 bases). This CDR3 contains 13 residues. The germline gives CDR1 MNHEY, CDR2 SVGEGT.